Listed below are T cell receptor beta chains from one sample, sequenced in a study of control samples from healthy donors and cancer patients. Only in-frame clones appear in the TCRdb table, and some are missing; sequencing was by immunoSEQ multiplex PCR. Of about 95,000 clones in the sample, roughly 80% were seen once. Sequenced: blood. All receptors come from a man between 25 and 39 years old in good health. The CDR3 runs from the conserved cysteine through the conserved F or W. The order of the fields is clone size, V gene, J gene, D gene, CDR3 protein, CDR3 DNA. The D gene is left open where the match is weak. Size is stated for part of the rows, as once, few or many counts, or as a class when the clone is expanded.

once	TRBV5-6	TRBJ2-2	.	CASSSGQIRLGNTGELFF	TGTGCCAGCAGCTCAGGACAGATCCGCCTTGGAAACACCGGGGAGCTGTTTTTT
.	TRBV2	TRBJ1-5	.	CATGLTAFNQPQHF	TGTGCCACCGGATTGACAGCGTTCAATCAGCCCCAGCATTTT
.	TRBV5-1	TRBJ1-4	.	CASSPQGLEDEKLFF	TGCGCCAGCAGCCCACAGGGTTTGGAGGATGAAAAACTGTTTTTT
.	TRBV5-1	TRBJ1-1	.	CASAGGPTNTEAFF	TGCGCCAGTGCCGGTGGGCCGACTAACACTGAAGCTTTCTTT
.	TRBV6-6	TRBJ1-5	TRBD1	CASSRTGDPTLNQPQHF	TGTGCCAGCAGTCGGACAGGGGACCCCACCCTCAATCAGCCCCAGCATTTT
.	TRBV5-6	TRBJ2-1	.	CASRSTGLQGNEQFF	TGTGCCAGCAGGTCGACAGGCCTACAGGGCAATGAGCAGTTCTTC
.	TRBV18	TRBJ1-1	.	CASSGDLKNTEAFF	TGTGCCAGCTCAGGGGACCTAAAGAACACTGAAGCTTTCTTT
once	TRBV9	TRBJ1-1	.	CASSVVDVTEAFF	TGTGCCAGCAGCGTAGTCGACGTCACTGAAGCTTTCTTT
.	TRBV11-2	TRBJ1-3	.	CASSTRGNTIYF	TGTGCCAGCAGCACCCGGGGAAACACCATATATTTT
.	TRBV27	TRBJ2-3	.	CASSHTSTFAQYF	TGTGCCAGCAGTCATACGTCCACCTTTGCGCAGTATTTT
once	TRBV28	TRBJ1-1	.	CASSLGRNTEAFF	TGTGCCAGCAGTTTGGGCAGGAACACTGAAGCTTTCTTT
.	TRBV4-2	TRBJ1-5	.	CASSQTPGGNQPQHF	TGTGCCAGCAGCCAGACCCCAGGGGGCAATCAGCCCCAGCATTTT
.	TRBV28	TRBJ1-2	TRBD1	CASSLTGVAGYTF	TGTGCCAGCAGTCTTACAGGGGTAGCCGGCTACACCTTC
once	TRBV10-3	TRBJ1-2	.	CAIRRDAEGYTF	TGTGCCATCAGGCGGGACGCCGAGGGCTACACCTTC
.	TRBV19	TRBJ1-2	TRBD1	CASSSPQGGGYTF	TGTGCCAGTAGTAGTCCCCAGGGGGGAGGCTACACCTTC
.	TRBV28	TRBJ1-4	TRBD1	CASSFSLVTGGEEKLFF	TGTGCCAGCAGTTTCTCGCTAGTGACAGGGGGCGAGGAAAAACTGTTTTTT
few	TRBV5-1	TRBJ1-5	.	CASSSGPASNQPQHF	TGCGCCAGCAGCTCGGGGCCAGCCTCCAATCAGCCCCAGCATTTT
few	TRBV6-2/TRBV6-3	TRBJ2-1	.	CASSYPPVEQFF	TGTGCCAGCAGTTACCCCCCGGTTGAGCAGTTCTTC
.	TRBV9	TRBJ2-3	TRBD2	CASSVRVAGGIDTQYF	TGTGCCAGCAGCGTACGAGTAGCGGGGGGGATAGATACGCAGTATTTT
.	TRBV11-2	TRBJ1-2	.	CASSPNTAYYGYTF	TGTGCCAGCAGCCCTAATACAGCCTACTATGGCTACACCTTC
.	TRBV30	TRBJ1-1	TRBD1	CAWKDRATEAFF	TGTGCCTGGAAGGACAGGGCCACTGAAGCTTTCTTT
.	TRBV7-2	TRBJ2-2	TRBD1	CASHRGRSAGELFF	TGTGCCAGCCACAGGGGGCGGTCGGCCGGGGAGCTGTTTTTT
.	TRBV9	TRBJ2-1	TRBD2	CASSVGAGEYNEQFF	TGTGCCAGCAGCGTAGGAGCGGGAGAATACAATGAGCAGTTCTTC
.	TRBV3-1/TRBV3-2	TRBJ2-2	.	CASSQARVNTGELFF	TGTGCCAGCAGCCAAGCCAGGGTCAACACCGGGGAGCTGTTTTTT
.	TRBV3-1/TRBV3-2	TRBJ1-2	TRBD1	CASSRGPGTGNLYGYTF	TGTGCCAGCAGCCGCGGTCCCGGGACAGGGAATCTCTATGGCTACACCTTC
.	TRBV18	TRBJ1-5	TRBD1	CASSTGQGAQPQHF	TGTGCCAGCTCAACCGGACAGGGGGCTCAGCCCCAGCATTTT
once	TRBV11-1	TRBJ2-7	TRBD2	CASSLGPAGGPREQYF	TGTGCCAGCAGCTTAGGACCTGCGGGGGGGCCGAGGGAGCAGTACTTC
.	TRBV28	TRBJ1-3	.	CASTESRGWGARGNTIYF	TGTGCCAGCACCGAATCCCGAGGGTGGGGGGCGCGAGGAAACACCATATATTTT
.	TRBV3-1/TRBV3-2	TRBJ2-3	.	CASSQASGSTDTQYF	TGTGCCAGCAGCCAAGCGAGCGGGAGCACAGATACGCAGTATTTT
.	TRBV20-1	TRBJ1-1	.	CSASRAPVNTEAFF	TGCAGTGCTAGTCGGGCCCCGGTGAACACTGAAGCTTTCTTT
many	TRBV7-8	TRBJ1-4	TRBD1	CASSPRDRADEKLFF	TGTGCCAGCAGCCCGAGGGACAGGGCGGATGAAAAACTGTTTTTT
.	TRBV6-5	TRBJ1-1	.	CAISGTSWTEAFF	TGTGCCATTTCCGGGACAAGTTGGACTGAAGCTTTCTTT
.	TRBV24-1	TRBJ2-2	.	CATSDSGPNTGELFF	TGTGCCACCAGTGATTCCGGGCCGAACACCGGGGAGCTGTTTTTT